These T cell receptor beta chains were read from a single sample in a study of T cell responses to AZD1222 COVID-19 vaccine. TCRdb's copy holds only in-frame clones and misses some; the assay was immunoSEQ multiplex PCR. The sample has approximately 100,000 clones; more than 75% are singletons. Sequencing used peripheral blood, obtained on day 0 of AZD1222 vaccination. Source of these receptors: an adult in good health. Both conserved end residues are part of each CDR3. Each record gives: D gene, J gene, V gene, clone size, CDR3 DNA, CDR3 protein. A D gene is named only where the DNA matches it firmly. Clone size appears in some rows only: once, few, many, or a class for an expanded clone.

D gene: .
J gene: TRBJ1-4
V gene: TRBV19
clone size: .
CDR3 DNA: TGTGCCAGTAGTATAGGATCATCGTGGGGGGCCGATGAAAAACTGTTTTTT
CDR3 protein: CASSIGSSWGADEKLFF

D gene: .
J gene: TRBJ1-1
V gene: TRBV7-8
clone size: once
CDR3 DNA: TGTGCCAGCAGCTTAGAAGGGGCTGTACGGACTGAAGCTTTCTTT
CDR3 protein: CASSLEGAVRTEAFF

D gene: TRBD1
J gene: TRBJ1-1
V gene: TRBV7-2
clone size: .
CDR3 DNA: TGTGCCAGCAGCCCCCAACGTACAGGGGCAAACACTGAAGCTTTCTTT
CDR3 protein: CASSPQRTGANTEAFF

D gene: .
J gene: TRBJ1-1
V gene: TRBV19
clone size: .
CDR3 DNA: TGTGCCAGTAGTATAGTGGGCACGAACACTGAAGCTTTCTTT
CDR3 protein: CASSIVGTNTEAFF

D gene: .
J gene: TRBJ2-3
V gene: TRBV15
clone size: .
CDR3 DNA: TGTGCCACCAGCAGAGACGGGGAATCCACAGATACGCAGTATTTT
CDR3 protein: CATSRDGESTDTQYF

D gene: TRBD1
J gene: TRBJ1-5
V gene: TRBV2
clone size: few
CDR3 DNA: TGTGCCAGCACGACAGGGAGAACTCAGCCCCAGCATTTT
CDR3 protein: CASTTGRTQPQHF

D gene: TRBD1
J gene: TRBJ1-4
V gene: TRBV7-2
clone size: .
CDR3 DNA: TGTGCCAGCAGCTTACGGGGGCAGGGGGGTGGTGAAAAACTGTTTTTT
CDR3 protein: CASSLRGQGGGEKLFF

D gene: TRBD1
J gene: TRBJ1-5
V gene: TRBV6-2/TRBV6-3
clone size: once
CDR3 DNA: TGTGCCAGCCGTTACTCAGCAAGAGGGGGCGGTCAGCCCCAGCATTTT
CDR3 protein: CASRYSARGGGQPQHF

D gene: .
J gene: TRBJ1-2
V gene: TRBV7-2
clone size: .
CDR3 DNA: TGTGCCAGCAGCTTAGGGCAGTATGGCTACACCTTC
CDR3 protein: CASSLGQYGYTF

D gene: TRBD1
J gene: TRBJ2-5
V gene: TRBV18
clone size: .
CDR3 DNA: TGTGCCAGCCATCGGACAGGCGTCCAAGAGACCCAGTACTTC
CDR3 protein: CASHRTGVQETQYF

D gene: .
J gene: TRBJ2-7
V gene: TRBV7-2
clone size: .
CDR3 DNA: TGTGCCAGCAGCTTAGCGTCGGGGACGAAGTACTTC
CDR3 protein: CASSLASGTKYF